A selection of T cell receptor beta chains follows, all from one sample in a study of T cell repertoires in cytomegalovirus infection. Their cognate antigens are unknown. Using its own MiXCR run on the reads, TCRdb lists one record per CDR3 protein. This sample yields fewer than 60,000 distinct CDR3 sequences, of which roughly a fifth are seen a single time; around three quarters belongs to the top ten. The sequenced sample was CD8+ T cells from cultured PBMCs, obtained from culture after CMV antigen stimulation. These receptors were collected from a human donor in good health (CMV status not recorded). Some clones in this sample may be carry-over from other donors' samples. The CDR3 runs from the conserved cysteine through the conserved F or W. Fields, in order: clone size, D gene, J gene, V gene, CDR3 protein, CDR3 DNA. D genes are given only for firm matches. Clone size is shown for a subset of rows, as once, few, many or a class of expanded clone.

clone_size: few; d_call: .; j_call: TRBJ2-7; v_call: TRBV7-2; cdr3_aa: CASSLGVGLGPYEQYF; cdr3_nt: TGTGCCAGCAGCTTAGGGGTGGGGCTTGGCCCCTACGAGCAGTACTTC
clone_size: few; d_call: .; j_call: TRBJ1-2; v_call: TRBV27; cdr3_aa: CASSGAFHGYTF; cdr3_nt: TGTGCTTCCTCAGGGGCCTTTCATGGCTACACATTC
clone_size: .; d_call: .; j_call: TRBJ2-2; v_call: TRBV7-9; cdr3_aa: CASSLESRATGELFF; cdr3_nt: TGTGCCAGCAGCTTAGAGAGCCGGGCGACCGGGGAGCTGTTTTTT
clone_size: few; d_call: TRBD1; j_call: TRBJ2-3; v_call: TRBV7-9; cdr3_aa: CASSSGQGVDTQYF; cdr3_nt: TGTGCCAGCAGTTCAGGACAGGGCGTTGATACGCAGTATTTT
clone_size: .; d_call: TRBD1; j_call: TRBJ1-2; v_call: TRBV7-2; cdr3_aa: CASSPTGGSFGYTF; cdr3_nt: TGTGCCAGCAGCCCGACAGGGGGTAGCTTTGGCTACACCTTC
clone_size: few; d_call: .; j_call: TRBJ2-1; v_call: TRBV9; cdr3_aa: CASSPRAGGTYNEQFF; cdr3_nt: TGTGCCAGCAGCCCTAGGGCCGGGGGCACCTACAATGAGCAGTTCTTC
clone_size: once; d_call: .; j_call: TRBJ1-1; v_call: TRBV29-1; cdr3_aa: CSVEGRRGMNTEAFF; cdr3_nt: TGCAGCGTTGAAGGTCGGCGGGGTATGAACACTGAAGCTTTCTTT
clone_size: few; d_call: .; j_call: TRBJ2-3; v_call: TRBV28; cdr3_aa: CASSLESTDTQYF; cdr3_nt: TGTGCCAGCAGTTTGGAATCCACAGATACGCAGTATTTT
clone_size: .; d_call: TRBD1; j_call: TRBJ1-1; v_call: TRBV12-3/TRBV12-4; cdr3_aa: CASPRGGGLATEAFF; cdr3_nt: TGTGCCAGTCCTCGGGGAGGGGGCCTGGCCACTGAAGCTTTCTTT
clone_size: .; d_call: TRBD1; j_call: TRBJ1-2; v_call: TRBV27; cdr3_aa: CASSLTLDRGNYGYTF; cdr3_nt: TGTGCCAGCAGTTTAACCCTGGACAGGGGTAACTATGGCTACACCTTC
clone_size: few; d_call: .; j_call: TRBJ2-7; v_call: TRBV7-9; cdr3_aa: CASSRDEQYF; cdr3_nt: TGTGCCAGCAGCCGGGACGAGCAGTACTTC
clone_size: .; d_call: .; j_call: TRBJ1-1; v_call: TRBV11-2; cdr3_aa: CATAPDWETEAFF; cdr3_nt: TGTGCCACGGCCCCGGACTGGGAGACTGAAGCTTTCTTT
clone_size: few; d_call: .; j_call: TRBJ1-5; v_call: TRBV7-9; cdr3_aa: CASSWPWGPQHF; cdr3_nt: TGTGCCAGCAGCTGGCCTTGGGGCCCCCAGCATTTT